This T cell receptor beta chain was profiled in a study of control samples from healthy donors and cancer patients (TCRdb year 2020). The CDR3 holds 17 amino acids from the cysteine to the phenylalanine. This entry keeps only the CDR3 DNA: 51 bases, framed from base 1. CDR1 and CDR2 are drawn from the germline V gene: SGHDN, FVKESK. V is clipped by 6 bases and J by 2 bases, and the sequence between their germline boundaries is 22 bases long. Concerning this clone: The antigen it recognizes is unknown. Per-base qualities were not stored, and no clone one base away is much larger.

Library generation was performed with the immunoSEQ multiplex PCR assay. TCRdb holds this immuneACCESS table with in-frame rearrangements only. Some clones are missing; in checked studies, unresolved V genes explain under half, and the rest has no known cause. The sample table contains 120,000 to 150,000 clones; only one count was recorded for about 90% of them. The ten largest clones represent approximately 6.8% of the sample. Sequencing input: blood. Recombination joined TRBV14 with TRBJ2-5; the D region is possibly TRBD1 or TRBD2, each matching across 5 bases. The source is a man younger than 30 in good health. The DNA is as follows: TGTGCCAGCAGTTACGGTGGGGGTAGGAGGCGTCAAGAGACCCAGTACTTC. Translation gives CASSYGGGRRRQETQYF.